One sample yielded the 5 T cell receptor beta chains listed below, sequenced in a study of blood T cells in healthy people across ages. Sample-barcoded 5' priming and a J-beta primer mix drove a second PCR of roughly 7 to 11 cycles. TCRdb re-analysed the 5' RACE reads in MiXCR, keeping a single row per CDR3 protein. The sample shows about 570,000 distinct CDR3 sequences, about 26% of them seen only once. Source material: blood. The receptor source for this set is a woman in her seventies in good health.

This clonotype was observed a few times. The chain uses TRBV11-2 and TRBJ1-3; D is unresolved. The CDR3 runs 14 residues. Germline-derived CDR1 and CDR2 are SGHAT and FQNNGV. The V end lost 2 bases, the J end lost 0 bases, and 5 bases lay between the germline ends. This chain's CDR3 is CASSLSFSGNTIYF. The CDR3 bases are TGTGCCAGCAGCTTATCTTTCTCTGGAAACACCATATATTTT.

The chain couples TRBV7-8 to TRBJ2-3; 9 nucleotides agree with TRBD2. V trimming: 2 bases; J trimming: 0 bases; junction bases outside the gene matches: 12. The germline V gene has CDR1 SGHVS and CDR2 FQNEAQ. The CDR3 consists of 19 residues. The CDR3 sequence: CASSLRFGASGVSTDTQYF. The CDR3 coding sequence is TGTGCCAGCAGCTTAAGGTTCGGGGCTAGCGGGGTTAGCACAGATACGCAGTATTTT.

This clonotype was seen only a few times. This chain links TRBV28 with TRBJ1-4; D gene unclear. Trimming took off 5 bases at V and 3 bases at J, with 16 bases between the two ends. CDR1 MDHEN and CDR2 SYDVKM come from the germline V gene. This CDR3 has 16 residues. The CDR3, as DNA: TGTGCCAGCAGTCGCACCACCCGGCAGGCTAATGAAAAACTGTTTTTT. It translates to CASSRTTRQANEKLFF.

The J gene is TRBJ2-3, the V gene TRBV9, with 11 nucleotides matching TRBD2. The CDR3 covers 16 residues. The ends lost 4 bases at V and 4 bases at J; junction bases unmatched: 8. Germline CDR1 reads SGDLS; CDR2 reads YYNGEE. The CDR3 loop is CASSPSSGGYPDTQYF. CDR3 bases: TGTGCCAGCAGCCCCTCTAGCGGGGGGTACCCAGATACGCAGTATTTT.

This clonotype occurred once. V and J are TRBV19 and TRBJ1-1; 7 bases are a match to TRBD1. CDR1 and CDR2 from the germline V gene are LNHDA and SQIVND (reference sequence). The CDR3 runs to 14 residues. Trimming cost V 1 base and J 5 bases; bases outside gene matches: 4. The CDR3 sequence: CASSIVRGQTEAFF. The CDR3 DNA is TGTGCCAGTAGTATAGTAAGGGGGCAAACTGAAGCTTTCTTT. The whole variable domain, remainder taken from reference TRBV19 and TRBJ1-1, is DGGITQSPKYLFRKEGQNVTLSCEQNLNHDAMYWYRQDPGQGLRLIYYSQIVNDFQKGDIAEGYSVSREKKESFPLTVTSAQKNPTAFYLCASSIVRGQTEAFFGQGTRLTVV.